This T cell receptor (beta chain) was profiled in a study of circulating CD8 cells and anti-PD-1 response in melanoma. Whole-study findings and limits: Under 7% of TRB clonotypes were shared between subsets at M1.

Deletions cut 0 bases from V and 5 bases from J, with 15 bases between. Germline V gene sequence: CDR1 MNHNY, CDR2 SVGAGI (reference sequence). CDR3 length: 16 residues. Four subsets defined by PD-1 and/or TIGIT were sorted from live CD3+CD8+TCRalphabeta+ cells. This clonotype is labeled as large. The antigen is not known. TCR libraries were prepared from roughly 14 ng of total RNA with the QIAseq Immune Repertoire TCR panel. TCRdb independently ran MiXCR on the reads; one entry per CDR3 protein. Of 250 or so distinct CDR3 sequences listed, 8.4% are singletons. The chain combines TRBV6-6 with TRBJ2-3; D remains ambiguous. The receptor comes from a human donor with melanoma. Sequencing was performed on CD8+ T cells from PBMCs, taken at baseline or after one month of anti-PD-1 therapy (not recorded which). CDR3 nucleotide sequence: TGTGCCAGCAGTTACTCGATGGGGTACGGTGAAGATACGCAGTATTTT. Amino acid sequence: CASSYSMGYGEDTQYF.